The source of this T cell receptor beta chain is a study of T cell responses to AZD1222 COVID-19 vaccine. Study observations and caveats: Unmutated variant regions are reportedly the target of nearly half of TCRs that are spike-specific. The repertoires were collected only after the peak T cell response. The CD4 TCRs associated with vaccination extended across spike and predominated at 160-218 and 743-854.

As for this clone: As yet, its antigen is unknown.

Assay: immunoSEQ multiplex PCR; the TCRdb copy retains only in-frame clones and omits some. The sample lists around 120,000 clones; about 89% were seen once. Trimming shortened V by 2 bases and J by 5 bases, and 16 bases separated the two germline ends. The CDR3 loop spans 15 amino acids. Germline CDR1 is LNHNV and CDR2 is YYDKDF (reference sequence). This material consisted of peripheral blood, taken 28 days after the second AZD1222 dose. The TCR sequence derives from an adult who received the AZD1222 COVID-19 vaccine. The rearrangement joins TRBV15 to TRBJ2-7; D call uncertain. In nucleotides, the CDR3 is TGTGCCACCAGCAGAAGTCGGGCTCCCGAGGACGAGCAGTACTTC. It translates to CATSRSRAPEDEQYF.